This TCR beta chain was sequenced in a study of OX40 agonist ivuxolimab in advanced cancers. Notes on the research overall: Ivuxolimab, which targeted the costimulatory receptor OX40 (CD134), was an agonistic, fully human IgG2 monoclonal antibody. Intravenous ivuxolimab was administered to patients every 2 weeks at six dose levels: 0.01, 0.1, 0.3, 1.5, 3 and 10 mg/kg. Among the 50 to 55 dose-escalation patients, around 19 had hepatocellular carcinoma, roughly 15 melanoma, 9 renal cell carcinoma and 9 head and neck cancer. The dose-escalation cohort was 82.7% male with a mean age of approximately 60 years, ranging from 23 to 79. Patients were allowed to have had prior anti-PD-1, anti-PD-L1 or anti-CTLA-4 therapy, and around two fifths of the dose-escalation patients had been treated with checkpoint inhibitors. Partial responses occurred in three dose-escalation patients: two with cutaneous melanoma and one with hepatocellular carcinoma. The point of sequencing TCRbeta in the periphery was to test whether ivuxolimab changed TCR sequence diversity and drove clonal T-cell expansion. The paper describes the monotherapy dose-escalation part (N of about 54 patients) of the phase I trial of ivuxolimab.

The V end gives up 3 bases and the J end 4 bases, leaving 3 bases in the junction not matched to a gene. The cysteine opens and the phenylalanine closes a CDR3 of 13 amino acids. Here the CDR3 DNA is all that survives: 39 bases in frame from base 1. CDR1 and CDR2, per the germline V gene, are ENHRY and SYGVKD. In the case of this clone: It has no known antigen specificity. There are no base qualities to consult, and no much larger clone falls within one base.

The trial excluded patients who had a history of autoimmune disease or were on systemic immunosuppression. Peripheral blood for TCR sequencing was drawn from every dose cohort at baseline, at cycle 4 day 1 and at cycle 7 day 1. Samples were obtained from an open-label, multicenter, first-in-human phase I dose-escalation trial of ivuxolimab. The trial enrolled adults with locally advanced or metastatic head and neck squamous cell, hepatocellular, melanoma or renal cell carcinoma. Before TCR sequencing, CD4+ T cells and CD8+ T cells were sorted from peripheral blood as separate populations. General study outcomes and caveats: Low levels of normalized T-cell clonal expansion were also seen in some patients who did not respond. Antigen specificity was not determined for the clonally expanded peripheral T cells. At doses from 0.1 to 3.0 mg/kg, clonal expansion was seen in both CD4+ and CD8+ blood T cells between baseline and week 6. In the 0.1-3.0 mg/kg groups, partial responders were among the patients with the lowest normalized peripheral clonal expansion, particularly in CD8+ T cells. After ivuxolimab, expanded clones were on average more numerous among CD8+ T cells than among CD4+ T cells.

For sequencing of the TCRbeta CDR3 region, genomic DNA was extracted from the sorted cells. TCRbeta CDR3 regions were sequenced using the immunoSEQ Assay. TCRdb's version of the immuneACCESS table is confined to in-frame rearrangements and falls short of the full clone set. An unresolved V gene accounts for under half of the shortfall where checked; the remainder is of unknown origin. The sample table records tens of thousands of clones; approximately 88% of these occur just once. 20% to 25% of the sample belongs to the ten largest clones. The specimen comprised CD4+ or CD8+ T cells sorted from blood, sampled in a trial of the OX40 agonist ivuxolimab. The sequence links TRBV10-3 to TRBJ2-7; the junction holds 7 bases that match TRBD2. The clonotype comes from an adult with an advanced solid tumor such as melanoma, head and neck, liver or kidney cancer. The nucleotides read TGTGCCATCAGTGATCCTAGCGGATACGAGCAGTACTTC. This translates into CAISDPSGYEQYF.